The 26 T cell receptor beta chains below all came from one sample that was sequenced in a study of Graves' ophthalmopathy and Graves' hyperthyroidism. RNA served as the template for amplifying TCR beta CDR3 regions. The workflow started with a first-round RT-PCR run with HTBI primers and then moved on to a second-round multiplex PCR. TCRdb re-called the multiplex PCR reads with MiXCR, one entry per CDR3 protein. The data show approximately 540,000 distinct CDR3 sequences, with less than 45% seen just once and roughly 4% held by the top ten. The sequenced sample consisted of peripheral blood or thyroid tissue (not recorded which). Receptor source: an adult man with Graves' hyperthyroidism.

The V call is TRBV7-2, the J call TRBJ1-1; no definite D call. V gave up 7 bases and J gave up 3 bases, with 12 bases separating them. This CDR3 has 13 residues. CDR1 and CDR2 (germline): SGHTA, FQGNSA. The CDR3 sequence is CASTKSGDTEAFF. Written as DNA, the CDR3 is TGTGCCAGCACCAAAAGCGGGGACACTGAAGCTTTCTTT. Looking up the rest from reference TRBV7-2 and TRBJ1-1 gives the full variable domain: GAGVSQSPSNKVTEKGKDVELRCDPISGHTALYWYRQSLGQGLEFLIYFQGNSAPDKSGLPSDRFSAERTGGSVSTLTIQRTQQEDSAVYLCASTKSGDTEAFFGQGTRLTVV.

This clonotype appeared a single time. J is TRBJ1-5 and V is TRBV19, with 10 bases lining up with TRBD1. Trimming removed 7 bases from V and 5 bases from J; junction bases left unmatched: 8. Germline V lookup: CDR1 LNHDA, CDR2 SQIVND (reference sequence). This CDR3 is built from 15 residues. As DNA, the CDR3 is TGTGCCAGTAAGCCGGGACAGGGGATCGATCAGCCCCAGCATTTT. It translates to CASKPGQGIDQPQHF.

This clonotype was seen repeatedly, ten times or more. The chain combines TRBV12-3 or TRBV12-4 with TRBJ1-2; D uncertain. With 3 bases removed from V and 8 bases from J, the gap between germline ends came to 7 bases. This CDR3 is built from 11 residues. CDR3: CASSFGGGYTF. CDR3 sequence (DNA): TGTGCCAGCAGTTTTGGAGGGGGCTACACCTTC.

This clonotype was picked up many times. The V and J genes are TRBV6-5 and TRBJ1-2; D possibly corresponds to TRBD1 (6 bases). The germline V gene has CDR1 MNHEY and CDR2 SVGAGI. Trimming removed 6 bases at V and 7 bases at J, with 21 bases between. The CDR3 sequence is 15 residues long. The CDR3 coding sequence is TGTGCCAGCAGGACCCTACAGGGAGGGGTGCGTGGCTACACCTTC. As protein: CASRTLQGGVRGYTF.

This clonotype has just a few counts. The V call is TRBV19, the J call TRBJ1-1; possibly TRBD1 for D (5 bases). The germline V gene has CDR1 LNHDA and CDR2 SQIVND (reference sequence). Between the trimmed V and J ends, which lost 9 bases and 0 bases, there was a span of 17 bases. This CDR3 is built from 15 residues. Here the CDR3 DNA reads TGTGCCAGCCGACTCGGGGCGGGAATGAACACTGAAGCTTTCTTT. It yields the protein CASRLGAGMNTEAFF.

The table lists this clonotype with many counts. V and J are TRBV7-9 and TRBJ1-5; D ambiguous. The CDR3 is 14 amino acids. Germline CDR1 reads SEHNR; CDR2 reads FQNEAQ (reference sequence). V lost 1 base to trimming and J lost 2 bases, with 6 bases between them. Written as DNA, the CDR3 is TGTGCCAGCAGCTTAGACGTCGGCAATCAGCCCCAGCATTTT. Translation: CASSLDVGNQPQHF.

This clonotype was detected many times. V usage is TRBV5-6 and J usage is TRBJ2-7, with 8 bases aligning to TRBD1. The CDR3 runs 15 residues. CDR1 is SGHDT, CDR2 YYEEEE, per germline. J lost 2 bases, V lost 3 bases, and 7 bases had no gene match. The DNA of the CDR3 is TGTGCCAGCAGCTGGGATGGGACAGGACCCTACGAGCAGTACTTC. It yields the protein CASSWDGTGPYEQYF.

This chain connects TRBV20-1 to TRBJ2-7; 9 positions match TRBD1. The DNA end favors TRBJ2-1, so the J call may be wrong. The CDR3 runs to 12 residues. Germline lookup yields CDR1 DFQATT and CDR2 SNEGSKA (reference sequence). The CDR3 here is CSALTGGNEQFF. The DNA for the CDR3 is TGCAGTGCGCTGACAGGGGGCAATGAGCAGTTCTTC.

Comments on this clonotype: This may stem from a read error, because a much larger clone lies one nucleotide away. This rearrangement joins TRBV7-9 to TRBJ2-7; TRBD1 matches at 8 bases. From germline, CDR1 is SEHNR and CDR2 FQNEAQ (reference sequence). V gave up 3 bases and J gave up 7 bases; unmatched junction bases: 11. The CDR3 extends over 15 amino acids. The CDR3 protein is CASSLTGDSYNEQYF. CDR3 sequence (DNA): TGTGCCAGCAGCTTGACAGGGGACTCCTACAATGAGCAGTACTTC.

This clonotype was recorded many times. V gene TRBV7-9 combines with J gene TRBJ2-7; D perhaps matches TRBD2 (6 bases). The germline V and J ends were trimmed by 1 base and 0 bases, with 10 bases remaining between them. The germline V gene has CDR1 SEHNR and CDR2 FQNEAQ (reference sequence). The CDR3 loop spans 15 amino acids. Written as DNA, the CDR3 is TGTGCCAGCAGCTTAGGACCGGGGGACTCCTACGAGCAGTACTTC. Its protein product is CASSLGPGDSYEQYF.

This clonotype was counted ten times or more. The chain is built from TRBV7-9 and TRBJ2-2; a weak D match, TRBD2 (5 bases). CDR3 length: 14 amino acids. Germline CDR1 SEHNR, CDR2 FQNEAQ (reference sequence). V was pared by 5 bases and J by 10 bases, with 17 bases between. This CDR3 is CASSPRTSRKELFF. The CDR3 nucleotides read TGTGCCAGCAGCCCCCGGACTTCGCGGAAGGAGCTGTTTTTT. The full variable domain, rest sourced from reference TRBV7-9 and TRBJ2-2, is DTGVSQNPRHKITKRGQNVTFRCDPISEHNRLYWYRQTLGQGPEFLTYFQNEAQLEKSRLLSDRFSAERPKGSFSTLEIQRTEQGDSAMYLCASSPRTSRKELFFGEGSRLTVL.

This sequence joins TRBV7-8 and TRBJ1-6; weak D call: TRBD1 (5 bases). The V gene's germline CDR1 is SGHVS and CDR2 FQNEAQ. This CDR3 spans 15 amino acids. Trimming pared 5 bases from V and 9 bases from J, leaving 17 bases between. Here the CDR3 reads CASSPVRGGGSPLHF. The CDR3 DNA follows: TGTGCCAGCAGCCCGGTCCGGGGGGGTGGTTCACCCCTCCACTTT.

CDR3 nucleotide sequence: TGTGCCAGTAGTACCGGACCGGGGAATTCACCCCTCCACTTT. Translated: CASSTGPGNSPLHF. The rearrangement links TRBV19 to TRBJ1-6; D not resolved. Germline V CDR1 and CDR2: LNHDA, SQIVND (reference sequence). CDR3 length: 14 amino acids. Trimming cost V 4 bases and J 7 bases, with 11 bases left between them. Combining the CDR3 with reference TRBV19 and TRBJ1-6 gives the whole variable domain DGGITQSPKYLFRKEGQNVTLSCEQNLNHDAMYWYRQDPGQGLRLIYYSQIVNDFQKGDIAEGYSVSREKKESFPLTVTSAQKNPTAFYLCASSTGPGNSPLHFGNGTRLTVT.

This clonotype was seen many times. The chain links TRBV7-9 to TRBJ2-2; D is ambiguous. CDR3 size: 14 residues. Germline CDR1 reads SEHNR; CDR2 reads FQNEAQ (reference sequence). V was trimmed by 2 bases and J by 1 base, leaving 5 bases between them. The DNA for the CDR3 is TGTGCCAGCAGCTTAAGGCAGAACACCGGGGAGCTGTTTTTT. Its protein product is CASSLRQNTGELFF.

This rearrangement joins TRBV19 to TRBJ2-7; D is uncertain. Germline values: CDR1 LNHDA, CDR2 SQIVND (reference sequence). V lost 3 bases to trimming and J lost 4 bases, with 13 bases between them. This CDR3 is 14 amino acids long. In DNA form, the CDR3 reads TGTGCCAGTAGTATCCTTTTTTCCGGATACGAGCAGTACTTC. It translates to CASSILFSGYEQYF.

This clonotype was recorded at least ten times. This chain joins TRBV20-1 and TRBJ2-5; 12 bases match TRBD1. The CDR3 is made up of 15 amino acids. Trimming at V came to 0 bases and at J to 4 bases, leaving 3 bases not matched to a gene. Per germline, CDR1 DFQATT and CDR2 SNEGSKA (reference sequence). The DNA of the CDR3 is TGCAGTGCTAGAGACGGGACAGGGGGCCGAGAGACCCAGTACTTC. It translates to CSARDGTGGRETQYF.

The chain links TRBV5-4 to TRBJ2-1, with TRBD2 identical over 8 bases. The J segment lost 2 bases and the V segment lost 0 bases, leaving 13 bases of the junction unmatched. Germline V gives CDR1 SGHNT, CDR2 YYREEE (reference sequence). This CDR3 contains 19 residues. The CDR3 bases are TGTGCCAGCAGCTTGGAGGTCGGGGGGGGCAATCTGGCCTACAATGAGCAGTTCTTC. Translating it yields CASSLEVGGGNLAYNEQFF.

This clonotype was seen repeatedly, ten times or more. The chain has TRBV6-5 and TRBJ2-7; TRBD1 agrees at 10 bases. The junction had 4 bases not matched to a gene; V was cut back by 6 bases and J by 2 bases. CDR3 length: 14 residues. CDR1 MNHEY and CDR2 SVGAGI come from the germline V gene. The CDR3 nucleotides read TGTGCCAGCAGCGCAGGACAGGGGGCCTACGAGCAGTACTTC. It is translated as CASSAGQGAYEQYF.

On this clonotype itself: At one boundary the junction diverges from the germline segment, which might be a read error. This chain uses TRBV10-2 with TRBJ2-7, with D maybe TRBD2 (5 bases). Germline CDR1 and CDR2: WSHSY and SAAADI. The length of the CDR3 is 14 residues. CDR3 amino acids: CASSLSGNPYEQYF. Here the CDR3 DNA reads TGTGCCAGCAGTTTGAGCGGAAACCCCTACGAGCAGTACTTC.

The gene calls are TRBV19 and TRBJ2-5, with TRBD2 matching 7 bases. With V trimmed by 3 bases and J by 1 base, 8 bases remained unmatched. Germline V gives CDR1 LNHDA, CDR2 SQIVND (reference sequence). CDR3 size: 16 residues. This CDR3 is CASSMGGIIFQETQYF. The CDR3 region has the DNA TGTGCCAGTAGTATGGGAGGGATTATCTTCCAAGAGACCCAGTACTTC.

This clonotype showed up just a few times. This rearrangement joins TRBV6-6 to TRBJ2-2, with 14 bases that match TRBD2. The V segment lost 7 bases and the J segment 0 bases; nucleotides outside the gene matches: 4. Germline CDR1 and CDR2: MNHNY and SVGAGI (reference sequence). This CDR3 is 17 amino acids long. CDR3 in amino acids: CASTRLAGGPNTGELFF. The CDR3 region has the DNA TGTGCCAGCACCCGACTAGCGGGAGGGCCGAACACCGGGGAGCTGTTTTTT.

This clonotype was counted between two and nine times. The chain uses TRBV20-1 and TRBJ2-7; TRBD1 matches 9 bases. CDR3 size: 15 residues. J lost 6 bases, V lost 0 bases, and 9 bases had no gene match. Germline V gives CDR1 DFQATT, CDR2 SNEGSKA (reference sequence). DNA for the CDR3: TGCAGTGCTAGAGAAGTCGGGACAGGGCCCTCCGAGCAGTACTTC. Its translation is CSAREVGTGPSEQYF.

This clonotype was detected many times. The chain carries TRBV29-1 and TRBJ2-7; 8 bases agree with TRBD1. V lost 7 bases to trimming and J lost 4 bases; unmatched junction nucleotides: 3. The CDR3 is made up of 11 amino acids. In germline, CDR1 is SQVTM, CDR2 ANQGSEA. The chain's CDR3 is CSGRQGYEQYF. The DNA for the CDR3 is TGCAGCGGGCGACAGGGGTACGAGCAGTACTTC.

This clonotype appeared a single time. The rearrangement links TRBV12-3 or TRBV12-4 to TRBJ2-3; 10 nucleotides agree with TRBD2. Trimming took 5 bases from V and 6 from J; bases not matched to a gene: 8. This CDR3 region has 15 residues. CDR3 residues: CASSHRLAGGDTQYF. CDR3 DNA: TGTGCCAGCAGTCACAGATTAGCGGGAGGTGATACGCAGTATTTT.

CDR3 in DNA: TGCAGCGTTGTCACAGGGTGGGAGGAGACCCAGTACTTC. Protein: CSVVTGWEETQYF. V is TRBV29-1 and J is TRBJ2-5; the D gene is possibly TRBD1 (6 bases). The CDR3 runs 13 residues. CDR1 and CDR2 (germline): SQVTM, ANQGSEA. The germline V and J ends were trimmed by 4 bases and 5 bases, with 14 bases remaining between them. Together with reference TRBV29-1 and TRBJ2-5, the CDR3 gives the full variable domain: SAVISQKPSRDICQRGTSLTIQCQVDSQVTMMFWYRQQPGQSLTLIATANQGSEATYESGFVIDKFPISRPNLTFSTLTVSNMSPEDSSIYLCSVVTGWEETQYFGPGTRLLVL.

The V call is TRBV5-1, the J call TRBJ1-3; possible D gene TRBD1, 5 bases. This CDR3 is 15 amino acids long. Deletions cut 5 bases from V and 0 bases from J, with 12 bases between. Germline V CDR1 and CDR2: SGHRS, YFSETQ. CDR3 sequence: CASRYGQDSGNTIYF. CDR3 nucleotides: TGCGCCAGCAGATATGGACAAGACTCTGGAAACACCATATATTTT. Drawing the rest from reference TRBV5-1 and TRBJ1-3, the complete variable domain is KAGVTQTPRYLIKTRGQQVTLSCSPISGHRSVSWYQQTPGQGLQFLFEYFSETQRNKGNFPGRFSGRQFSNSRSEMNVSTLELGDSALYLCASRYGQDSGNTIYFGEGSWLTVV.